Below, one T cell receptor (beta chain) is given with its context. This entry belongs to a study of shared clonotypes between healthy human individuals. Looked up from germline, CDR1 is MNHEY and CDR2 is SMNVEV (reference sequence). The CDR3 covers 18 residues. J gave up 1 base and V 1 base, and 5 bases lay outside the gene matches. CD45RO-negative cells were positively selected for CCR7, leaving out terminally differentiated effector memory CD45RA+ cells. Sequencing was performed with immunoSEQ multiplex PCR; in TCRdb, only in-frame clones are kept and a portion is missing. The data show 600,000 or so clones, with 85% to 95% seen just once and approximately 0.11% held by the top ten.

The source material was naive CD8+ T cells sorted from blood. V and J are TRBV27 and TRBJ2-6; TRBD1 aligns across 9 bases. This TCR came from a woman in her 30s in good health. The DNA of the CDR3 is TGTGCCAGCAGTTTATTGGGACAGGGCGTATCTGGGGCCAACGTCCTGACTTTC. It yields the protein CASSLLGQGVSGANVLTF. The full variable domain, in which reference TRBV27 and TRBJ2-6 provide the parts outside the CDR3, is EAQVTQNPRYLITVTGKKLTVTCSQNMNHEYMSWYRQDPGLGLRQIYYSMNVEVTDKGDVPEGYKVSRKEKRNFPLILESPSPNQTSLYFCASSLLGQGVSGANVLTFGAGSRLTVL.